The clone carrying this T cell receptor (beta chain) was seen only a few times. Its antigen is as yet unknown. Prior autoimmune disease or systemic immunosuppression barred patients. Samples were taken at baseline and on day 1 of cycles 4 and 7. With 0 bases removed from V and 3 bases from J, the gap between germline ends came to 12 bases. The CDR3 is made up of 15 amino acids. Germline V gene sequence: CDR1 MNHEY, CDR2 SVGAGI. The repertoire was sequenced with immunoSEQ multiplex PCR; TCRdb's copy has only in-frame clones and lacks some. The data show tens of thousands of clones, about 92% seen once. This specimen belongs to a study of OX40 agonist ivuxolimab in advanced cancers. Study information: The patients received ivuxolimab by intravenous route every 2 weeks at 0.01 to 10 mg/kg. Findings and limits, study-wide: Near-lowest levels of clonal expansion characterized partial responders at 0.1-3.0 mg/kg.

V gene TRBV6-5 combines with J gene TRBJ2-7; the D is unclear. This receptor was taken from an adult with an advanced solid tumor such as melanoma, head and neck, liver or kidney cancer. Sequenced here: CD4+ or CD8+ T cells sorted from blood, sampled in a trial of the OX40 agonist ivuxolimab. The CDR3 here is CASSYSFANNYEQYF. DNA for the CDR3: TGTGCCAGCAGTTACTCTTTCGCGAACAACTACGAGCAGTACTTC.